The rows below give T cell receptor beta chains drawn from one sample of a study of cytomegalovirus exposure and HLA in healthy donors. The method was immunoSEQ multiplex PCR; TCRdb's version includes in-frame clones alone and lacks a portion of them. Of around 130,000 clones listed, roughly 71% are singletons. Source material: PBMCs. These receptors were taken from a woman between 40 and 50 years old in good health and CMV-seropositive. Each CDR3 is given with its conserved first and last residue. A D gene is named only where the DNA matches it firmly. The size field is filled for only some rows; it gives once, few, many or a size class.

clone_size: NA; v_call: TRBV7-3; d_call: NA; j_call: TRBJ2-3; cdr3_nt: TGTGCCAGCAGCTTATCAGTCTCTGGTTTGACAGATACGCAGTATTTT; cdr3_aa: CASSLSVSGLTDTQYF
clone_size: NA; v_call: TRBV9; d_call: NA; j_call: TRBJ1-1; cdr3_nt: TGTGCCAGCAGCGTAGCTCCGAGCACTGAAGCTTTCTTT; cdr3_aa: CASSVAPSTEAFF
clone_size: few; v_call: TRBV7-2; d_call: NA; j_call: TRBJ2-3; cdr3_nt: TGTGCCAGCAGCCGGCGGATCCGCACAGATACGCAGTATTTT; cdr3_aa: CASSRRIRTDTQYF
clone_size: NA; v_call: TRBV5-6; d_call: NA; j_call: TRBJ1-6; cdr3_nt: TGTGCCAGCAGCTACCTCGGGTCCTATAATTCACCCCTCCACTTT; cdr3_aa: CASSYLGSYNSPLHF
clone_size: NA; v_call: TRBV7-9; d_call: NA; j_call: TRBJ2-7; cdr3_nt: TGTGCCAGCAGCTCGGGACACGTCATCGAGCAGTACTTC; cdr3_aa: CASSSGHVIEQYF
clone_size: NA; v_call: TRBV7-8; d_call: NA; j_call: TRBJ2-7; cdr3_nt: TGTGCCAGCAGCTTAGGGCATCCCTACGAGCAGTACTTC; cdr3_aa: CASSLGHPYEQYF
clone_size: NA; v_call: TRBV11-2; d_call: NA; j_call: TRBJ2-5; cdr3_nt: TGTGCCAGCAGCTTAGATGGGGCCCAAGAGACCCAGTACTTC; cdr3_aa: CASSLDGAQETQYF
clone_size: NA; v_call: TRBV7-8; d_call: NA; j_call: TRBJ1-1; cdr3_nt: TGTGCCAGCAGCCCCACGACAGGAATGAACACTGAAGCTTTCTTT; cdr3_aa: CASSPTTGMNTEAFF
clone_size: NA; v_call: TRBV30; d_call: TRBD1; j_call: TRBJ2-6; cdr3_nt: TGTGCTACCCGGAGACAGGGCAATACTGGGGCCAACGTCCTGACTTTC; cdr3_aa: CATRRQGNTGANVLTF
clone_size: few; v_call: TRBV4-2; d_call: NA; j_call: TRBJ1-5; cdr3_nt: TGTGCCAGCAGCCAAGATCTCCAGGGTGGCCAGCCCCAGCATTTT; cdr3_aa: CASSQDLQGGQPQHF
clone_size: NA; v_call: TRBV5-6; d_call: NA; j_call: TRBJ2-1; cdr3_nt: TGTGCCAGCAGCTTGTGGTCAGTTTCCTACAATGAGCAGTTCTTC; cdr3_aa: CASSLWSVSYNEQFF
clone_size: medium-sized; v_call: TRBV4-1; d_call: TRBD1; j_call: TRBJ1-4; cdr3_nt: TGCGCCAGCAGCCAATTGACAGGGCAAGAGGAAAAACTGTTTTTT; cdr3_aa: CASSQLTGQEEKLFF
clone_size: NA; v_call: TRBV18; d_call: TRBD1; j_call: TRBJ1-1; cdr3_nt: TGTGCCAGCTCACCTGGGACAGGGGGCTACACTGAAGCTTTCTTT; cdr3_aa: CASSPGTGGYTEAFF
clone_size: NA; v_call: TRBV19; d_call: TRBD1; j_call: TRBJ1-4; cdr3_nt: TGTGCCAGTCGGCGCCCCCCCGGGACAGATAATGAAAAACTGTTTTTT; cdr3_aa: CASRRPPGTDNEKLFF
clone_size: NA; v_call: TRBV5-4; d_call: NA; j_call: TRBJ1-2; cdr3_nt: TGTGCCAGCAGCTTGGGACAGATGACTAACTATGGCTACACCTTC; cdr3_aa: CASSLGQMTNYGYTF
clone_size: NA; v_call: TRBV10-3; d_call: NA; j_call: TRBJ2-2; cdr3_nt: TGTGCCAGCATTCCGGGGGACACCGGGGAGCTGTTTTTT; cdr3_aa: CASIPGDTGELFF
clone_size: NA; v_call: TRBV6-5; d_call: NA; j_call: TRBJ2-7; cdr3_nt: TGTGCCAGCCGACTGGACTACGAGCAGTACTTC; cdr3_aa: CASRLDYEQYF
clone_size: few; v_call: TRBV5-6; d_call: NA; j_call: TRBJ1-3; cdr3_nt: TGTGCCAGCAGCTTGGACAACCCGGGACGGGGACTTTCTGGAAACACCATATATTTT; cdr3_aa: CASSLDNPGRGLSGNTIYF
clone_size: NA; v_call: TRBV29-1; d_call: TRBD2; j_call: TRBJ2-7; cdr3_nt: TGCAGCGTTGAACTTGTCAGGACTAGCGGGAGGATCTACGAGCAGTACTTC; cdr3_aa: CSVELVRTSGRIYEQYF
clone_size: NA; v_call: TRBV5-1; d_call: NA; j_call: TRBJ2-2; cdr3_nt: TGCGCCAGCAGCACCCCCCCGGGAACCGCGAACACCGGGGAGCTGTTTTTT; cdr3_aa: CASSTPPGTANTGELFF
clone_size: few; v_call: TRBV5-6; d_call: TRBD1; j_call: TRBJ2-2; cdr3_nt: TGTGCCAGCAGCCAAATGGGACAGGGAAACACCGGGGAGCTGTTTTTT; cdr3_aa: CASSQMGQGNTGELFF
clone_size: NA; v_call: TRBV10-1; d_call: NA; j_call: TRBJ1-1; cdr3_nt: TGCGCCAGCAGTGTATCAGGTCGCCCACCTGAAGCTTTCTTT; cdr3_aa: CASSVSGRPPEAFF
clone_size: NA; v_call: TRBV30; d_call: NA; j_call: TRBJ1-4; cdr3_nt: TGTGCCTGGAGTGAAGAGCTACAGGGAAATGAAAAACTGTTTTTT; cdr3_aa: CAWSEELQGNEKLFF
clone_size: NA; v_call: TRBV4-3; d_call: NA; j_call: TRBJ2-1; cdr3_nt: TGCGCCAGCAGCCAAGATCACCCTCCCCGGGAGCAGTTCTTC; cdr3_aa: CASSQDHPPREQFF
clone_size: NA; v_call: TRBV19; d_call: NA; j_call: TRBJ2-1; cdr3_nt: TGTGCCAGTAGTATCTCAGGGGTGGCGGGCAATGAGCAGTTCTTC; cdr3_aa: CASSISGVAGNEQFF
clone_size: once; v_call: TRBV4-3; d_call: TRBD2; j_call: TRBJ2-1; cdr3_nt: TGCGCCAGCAGCCAAGGAAGCGGGGGGGCCGATATTGAGCAGTTCTTC; cdr3_aa: CASSQGSGGADIEQFF